The sequence of this T cell receptor beta chain was determined in a study of blood T cell repertoires in COVID-19. This clone was counted a few times. The V end was cut by 7 bases, the J end by 3 bases, with 18 bases between. From germline, CDR1 is SQVTM and CDR2 ANQGSEA. This CDR3 comprises 14 residues. Some clones are missing from TCRdb's copy, which holds only in-frame ones; the method was immunoSEQ multiplex PCR. The table shows some 80,000 clones, with around 84% occurring only once. This TCR was recovered from a man aged 55 to 70 with COVID-19, enrolled during active disease. The sequenced sample was peripheral blood. This rearrangement joins TRBV29-1 to TRBJ1-1; D is uncertain. In DNA, the CDR3 is TGCAGCGGTTGGCGGCCGGGGATGGACACTGAAGCTTTCTTT. Encoded protein: CSGWRPGMDTEAFF.